These 19 T cell receptor beta chains came from one sample sequenced in a study of blood T cell repertoires in COVID-19. Here immunoSEQ multiplex PCR was the method, and the copy in TCRdb shows in-frame clones only, minus some. The table shows around 250,000 clones, with approximately 84% occurring only once. Source material: peripheral blood. Every receptor here comes from a human donor in a cohort sampled during active COVID-19.

The count of this clone is one. This chain joins TRBV7-2 and TRBJ1-2; the D gene is possibly TRBD1 (5 bases). V was clipped by 5 bases and J by 1 base, with 8 bases between them. Germline loops: CDR1 SGHTA, CDR2 FQGNSA. The length of the CDR3 is 13 residues. The CDR3 protein is CASSRQINYGYTF. As DNA, the CDR3 is TGTGCCAGCAGCCGACAGATTAACTATGGCTACACCTTC.

V and J are TRBV27 and TRBJ2-7; possible D gene TRBD1, 5 bases. Trimming cost V 7 bases and J 2 bases, with 6 bases left between them. Germline lookup yields CDR1 MNHEY and CDR2 SMNVEV (reference sequence). This CDR3 spans 11 amino acids. The CDR3 coding sequence is TGTGCCAGCAAGACAGCCTACGAGCAGTACTTC. It is translated as CASKTAYEQYF.

The V call is TRBV2, the J call TRBJ2-7, with D maybe TRBD1 (8 bases). This CDR3 is built from 12 residues. Trimming removed 7 bases from V and 6 bases from J, with 13 bases in between. Germline V gene lookup returns CDR1 SNHLY and CDR2 FYNNEI. CDR3 amino acids: CASMDREGEQYF. The CDR3 region has the DNA TGTGCCAGCATGGACAGGGAGGGCGAGCAGTACTTC.

The gene calls are TRBV19 and TRBJ2-2; a possible D gene is TRBD2 (5 bases). V was shortened by 5 bases and J by 8 bases, with 18 bases between the two germline ends. The germline V gene encodes CDR1 LNHDA and CDR2 SQIVND (reference sequence). The CDR3 runs 15 residues. The CDR3 DNA sequence: TGTGCCAGTAGTCCTGGGAGTCCCTACCGAGGGGAGCTGTTTTTT. Its protein is CASSPGSPYRGELFF.

The rearrangement links TRBV6-1 to TRBJ1-1; D gene uncertain. V shed 0 bases and J shed 1 base, with 9 bases lying between them. This CDR3 has 15 residues. Germline assignment: CDR1 MNHNS and CDR2 SASEGT. CDR3 protein: CASSEAGISNTEAFF. CDR3 in DNA: TGTGCCAGCAGTGAAGCTGGCATTTCGAACACTGAAGCTTTCTTT.

This clone came up a few times. The DNA for the CDR3 is TGTGCCAGCTCACCAAATTTTGGCGAAGGAGAGAACTATGGCTACACCTTC. Translating it yields CASSPNFGEGENYGYTF. The chain is built from TRBV18 and TRBJ1-2; no firm D call. V was clipped by 2 bases and J by 2 bases, with 18 bases between them. Germline V gene sequence: CDR1 KGHSH, CDR2 LQKENI. The CDR3 has 17 amino acids.

The chain couples TRBV7-2 to TRBJ2-2; 8 bases are a match to TRBD1. The CDR3 has 16 residues. Germline V gene lookup returns CDR1 SGHTA and CDR2 FQGNSA. V gave up 1 base and J gave up 0 bases; unmatched junction bases: 1. CDR3 in amino acids: CASSLGTGTNTGELFF. The CDR3 DNA reads as TGTGCCAGCAGCTTAGGGACAGGGACGAACACCGGGGAGCTGTTTTTT. Based on the CDR3 plus reference TRBV7-2 and TRBJ2-2, the full variable domain is GAGVSQSPSNKVTEKGKDVELRCDPISGHTALYWYRQSLGQGLEFLIYFQGNSAPDKSGLPSDRFSAERTGGSVSTLTIQRTQQEDSAVYLCASSLGTGTNTGELFFGEGSRLTVL.

V is TRBV19 and J is TRBJ1-2; the D gene is possibly TRBD1 (5 bases). The CDR3 covers 16 residues. Per the germline V gene, CDR1 is LNHDA and CDR2 is SQIVND (reference sequence). The ends were cut back, 7 bases at V and 3 bases at J, with 21 bases in the middle. CDR3 bases: TGTGCCAGTACCTCCGGGGGACTCAGATCATACTATGGCTACACCTTC. Protein product: CASTSGGLRSYYGYTF.

The CDR3: CASSLWYGGRDEKLFF. The CDR3 nucleotides read TGTGCCAGCAGTTTATGGTATGGGGGCAGGGATGAAAAACTGTTTTTT. The chain uses TRBV28 and TRBJ1-4, with D perhaps TRBD1 (6 bases). V lost 0 bases and J 6 bases, leaving 14 bases between the germline ends. CDR1 is MDHEN, CDR2 SYDVKM, per germline. The CDR3 sequence is 16 residues long.

The chain has TRBV29-1 and TRBJ2-4; TRBD1 agrees at 11 bases. The ends lost 6 bases at V and 0 bases at J; junction bases unmatched: 19. The CDR3 covers 20 residues. Germline-derived CDR1 and CDR2 are SQVTM and ANQGSEA. The CDR3 spells CSVAYLGTGGATLAKNIQYF. CDR3 coding DNA: TGCAGCGTCGCTTACCTCGGGACAGGGGGTGCGACTTTAGCCAAAAACATTCAGTACTTC.

This sequence joins TRBV5-1 and TRBJ1-4; no clear D. V was clipped by 0 bases and J by 4 bases, with 7 bases between them. CDR3 length equals 14 residues. CDR1 SGHRS and CDR2 YFSETQ come from the germline V gene. The CDR3 loop is CASSLGGLNEKLFF. CDR3 coding DNA: TGCGCCAGCAGCTTGGGCGGACTTAATGAAAAACTGTTTTTT.

The chain is built from TRBV27 and TRBJ2-7; possibly TRBD1 for D (6 bases). Trimming stripped 6 bases from V and 2 bases from J, with 14 bases between. CDR3 length: 14 amino acids. Per the germline V gene, CDR1 is MNHEY and CDR2 is SMNVEV (reference sequence). CDR3 loop: CASRPPTGTYEQYF. CDR3 DNA sequence: TGTGCCAGCAGACCCCCGACAGGAACCTACGAGCAGTACTTC.

V gene TRBV7-9 combines with J gene TRBJ1-2, with TRBD1 as a possible D gene (5 bases). This CDR3 is 15 amino acids long. Germline CDR1 reads SEHNR; CDR2 reads FQNEAQ (reference sequence). The V gene lost 5 bases and the J gene lost 4 bases, with 17 bases spanning the gap. CDR3 in DNA: TGTGCCAGCAGCCCCGAAGTTGCGGGGCTCTATGGCTACACCTTC. Amino acid sequence: CASSPEVAGLYGYTF.

This clone was found once. The chain couples TRBV18 to TRBJ2-6; a weak D match, TRBD1 (6 bases). The V end was cut by 2 bases, the J end by 0 bases, with 8 bases between. CDR3 length equals 16 residues. The V gene's germline CDR1 is KGHSH and CDR2 LQKENI. CDR3 loop: CASSPVGGSGANVLTF. CDR3 in DNA: TGTGCCAGCTCACCAGTAGGGGGCTCTGGGGCCAACGTCCTGACTTTC. The full variable domain, its missing parts supplied by reference TRBV18 and TRBJ2-6, is NAGVMQNPRHLVRRRGQEARLRCSPMKGHSHVYWYRQLPEEGLKFMVYLQKENIIDESGMPKERFSAEFPKEGPSILRIQQVVRGDSAAYFCASSPVGGSGANVLTFGAGSRLTVL.

The chain is built from TRBV27 and TRBJ2-2; unclear D gene. Germline V gene sequence: CDR1 MNHEY, CDR2 SMNVEV (reference sequence). This CDR3 has 12 residues. Trimming took off 2 bases at V and 7 bases at J, with 5 bases between the two ends. The CDR3 nucleotides read TGTGCCAGCAGTTTACCGTACGGGGAGCTGTTTTTT. As protein: CASSLPYGELFF.

CDR3 bases: TGTGCCAGCAAGATATGGGACAGGGACACTGGGGAGCAGTACTTC. Translated, it gives CASKIWDRDTGEQYF. V gene TRBV7-9 combines with J gene TRBJ2-7, with 9 bases lining up with TRBD1. CDR1 and CDR2 (germline): SEHNR, FQNEAQ (reference sequence). The CDR3 length is 15 residues. With V trimmed by 7 bases and J by 7 bases, 14 bases remained unmatched.

The chain uses TRBV5-1 and TRBJ2-6, with D maybe TRBD1 (5 bases). This CDR3 contains 15 residues. Trimming took 4 bases from V and 1 from J, leaving 9 bases between them. Germline-derived CDR1 and CDR2 are SGHRS and YFSETQ. CDR3 in amino acids: CASSIPGSGANVLTF. In DNA, the CDR3 is TGCGCCAGCAGCATCCCAGGGTCTGGGGCCAACGTCCTGACTTTC.

This chain uses TRBV4-3 with TRBJ2-7; D perhaps matches TRBD2 (5 bases). Deletions cut 1 base from V and 0 bases from J, with 10 bases between. Germline values: CDR1 LGHNA, CDR2 YSLEER. CDR3 length: 15 amino acids. CDR3 in DNA: TGCGCCAGCAGCCAAGTCCCGGAGGCCTCCTACGAGCAGTACTTC. As protein: CASSQVPEASYEQYF.

The chain joins TRBV5-1 to TRBJ1-1; D remains unclear. Trimming removed 4 bases from V and 0 bases from J, with 10 bases in between. This CDR3 spans 14 amino acids. Germline V gene lookup returns CDR1 SGHRS and CDR2 YFSETQ. The CDR3 is CASSPGGLNTEAFF. The CDR3 region has the DNA TGCGCCAGCAGCCCGGGAGGATTGAACACTGAAGCTTTCTTT.